This TCR beta chain emerged from a study of T cells in Graves' hyperthyroidism and ophthalmopathy. With 3 bases removed from V and 8 bases from J, the gap between germline ends came to 13 bases. Looked up from germline, CDR1 is GTSNPN and CDR2 is SVGIG (reference sequence). The CDR3 is 12 residues long. It was RNA transcripts that yielded the amplified TCR beta CDR3 regions. The TCR CDR3 first-round RT-PCR relied on the HTBI primer set. TCRdb re-called the multiplex PCR reads through MiXCR, storing one row per CDR3 protein. Here the sample spans 400,000 to 600,000 distinct CDR3 sequences, roughly a sixth being singletons.

The rearrangement links TRBV30 to TRBJ1-1; tentative D call: TRBD1 (5 bases). This TCR came from a woman in her 30s with Graves' ophthalmopathy. Specimen: blood. The CDR3 reads CAWSGSGGEAFF. CDR3 in DNA: TGTGCCTGGAGCGGGTCCGGGGGGGAAGCTTTCTTT. The full variable domain, rest sourced from reference TRBV30 and TRBJ1-1, is SQTIHQWPATLVQPVGSPLSLECTVEGTSNPNLYWYRQAAGRGLQLLFYSVGIGQISSEVPQNLSASRPQDRQFILSSKKLLLSDSGFYLCAWSGSGGEAFFGQGTRLTVV.